The clone carrying this T cell receptor (beta chain) was recorded a few times. Its specificity is not known. The data derive from a study of vaccination and CD4 T cells after COVID-19. An Oncomine TCR Beta short-read assay was used to sequence the DNA from cultured CD4+ T cells. Scientists extracted genomic DNA from CD4+ T cells grown in culture. TCRdb itself ran the PCR reads through MiXCR, one entry per CDR3 protein. This table holds 9,900 or so distinct CDR3 sequences, 30% found once. Documented treatment: roughly ten-day PBMC culture with coronavirus spike peptide pools or control peptides (ViraFEST assay). During the years 2011-2018, before the COVID-19 pandemic, the unexposed donor's CD4+ T cells were collected. Sample: CD4+ T cells from blood, cultured in vitro. The receptor was derived from a human donor in good health.

DNA for the CDR3: TGTGCCAGCAGGACTAGCGGGGGTAACAACAATGAGCAGTTCTTC. It is translated as CASRTSGGNNNEQFF. J is TRBJ2-1 and V is TRBV6-2 or TRBV6-3, with 12 bases lining up with TRBD2. J gave up 5 bases and V 6 bases, and 5 bases lay outside the gene matches. The CDR3 has 15 residues. CDR1 MNHEY and CDR2 SVGEGT come from the germline V gene.